This T cell receptor beta chain was profiled in a study of cytomegalovirus exposure and HLA in healthy donors. Across the whole study: Unique TCR beta sequences numbering fewer than 130 million came from 150 million to 200 million T cells in an earlier analysis.

Study findings and constraints: Most TCR sequences were seen very rarely across donors, but some public TCRs occurred in many. Presence/absence analyses took donor sequencing depth as roughly uniform.

60 Vbeta and 13 Jbeta primers were used in PCR. Per the original methods: A follow-up analysis tallied about 80 million unique TCR beta chains, approximately 10 million shared. Data came from immunoSEQ multiplex PCR; TCRdb stores just in-frame clones and leaves some out. That table supplies the V and J calls and clone size; D and trimming were determined from the DNA. The sample includes roughly 250,000 clones, roughly 70% of them seen just once. Trimming pared 1 base from V and 8 bases from J, leaving 18 bases between. The CDR3 extends over 16 amino acids. Germline V gives CDR1 MNHNS, CDR2 SASEGT. Remarks on this clone: Its antigen is as yet unknown.

Source material: PBMCs. V and J are TRBV6-1 and TRBJ2-1, with D perhaps TRBD2 (7 bases). This receptor was identified in a female donor in good health and CMV-seronegative. Here the CDR3 DNA reads TGTGCCAGCAGTGAAGGGGGGGGCGGTCTTCGGCATGAGCAGTTCTTC. Its translation is CASSEGGGGLRHEQFF.